The rows below give T cell receptor beta chains drawn from one sample of a study of shared clonotypes between healthy human individuals. Generated by immunoSEQ multiplex PCR, the TCRdb table keeps only in-frame clones and is missing some. The top ten clones hold more than 10% of a sample with some 500,000 clones, approximately 71% of them seen once. The sequenced material came from PBMCs. The source is a woman aged 40 to 50 in good health. Some clones in this sample may be carry-over from other donors' samples. The CDR3 runs from the conserved cysteine through the conserved F or W. Fields, in order: V gene, clone size, J gene, D gene, CDR3 DNA, CDR3 protein. D genes are given only for firm matches. Clone size, where shown, is once, few, many, or a class for clones that have expanded.

v_call: TRBV7-2; clone_size: -; j_call: TRBJ2-7; d_call: -; cdr3_nt: TGTGCCAGCAGCTTAGCTAGCGCTAACTACGAGCAGTACTTC; cdr3_aa: CASSLASANYEQYF
v_call: TRBV14; clone_size: -; j_call: TRBJ2-1; d_call: TRBD2; cdr3_nt: TGTGCCAGCAGACTAGCGGGGCACAATGAGCAGTTCTTC; cdr3_aa: CASRLAGHNEQFF
v_call: TRBV5-1; clone_size: many; j_call: TRBJ1-4; d_call: TRBD1; cdr3_nt: TGCGCCAGCAGCTTGGACTCCGGGACAGGAGGAAAACTGTTTTTT; cdr3_aa: CASSLDSGTGGKLFF
v_call: TRBV4-1; clone_size: -; j_call: TRBJ2-7; d_call: TRBD1; cdr3_nt: TGCGCCAGCAGCCAGCCCGGGACAGGTAATTGGGAGCAGTACTTC; cdr3_aa: CASSQPGTGNWEQYF
v_call: TRBV11-1; clone_size: -; j_call: TRBJ2-7; d_call: TRBD1; cdr3_nt: TGTGCCAGCAGCTTAAGTAGGTTGGGGACAGCAGCCTCCGAGCAGTACTTC; cdr3_aa: CASSLSRLGTAASEQYF
v_call: TRBV21-1; clone_size: -; j_call: TRBJ1-1; d_call: -; cdr3_nt: TGTGCCAGCAGCGCCCGCATCGGGCCCAACACTGAAGCTTTCTTT; cdr3_aa: CASSARIGPNTEAFF
v_call: TRBV28; clone_size: -; j_call: TRBJ1-6; d_call: -; cdr3_nt: TGTGCCAGCAGTTCCGACTTTTGGGCCCTCCACTTT; cdr3_aa: CASSSDFWALHF
v_call: TRBV5-1; clone_size: -; j_call: TRBJ1-1; d_call: -; cdr3_nt: TGCGCCAGCAGCTTGGTTACGAACACTGAAGCTTTCTTT; cdr3_aa: CASSLVTNTEAFF
v_call: TRBV7-2; clone_size: -; j_call: TRBJ2-5; d_call: TRBD1; cdr3_nt: TGTGCCAGCACACGACAGGGGGGGGAGACCCAGTACTTC; cdr3_aa: CASTRQGGETQYF
v_call: TRBV18; clone_size: -; j_call: TRBJ2-3; d_call: -; cdr3_nt: TGTGCCAGCTCCCCAAATCTTAGCACAGATACGCAGTATTTT; cdr3_aa: CASSPNLSTDTQYF
v_call: TRBV28; clone_size: -; j_call: TRBJ2-5; d_call: TRBD1; cdr3_nt: TGTGCCAGCAGACAGGACAGGTTCCCCCAAGAGACCCAGTACTTC; cdr3_aa: CASRQDRFPQETQYF
v_call: TRBV29-1; clone_size: few; j_call: TRBJ1-2; d_call: -; cdr3_nt: TGCAGCGTTGAAGACGACAGGTTAAGCGGCTACACCTTC; cdr3_aa: CSVEDDRLSGYTF
v_call: TRBV28; clone_size: -; j_call: TRBJ2-6; d_call: -; cdr3_nt: TGTGCCACGCGCCCGGGGCGAGTCTCTGGGGCCAACGTCCTGACTTTC; cdr3_aa: CATRPGRVSGANVLTF
v_call: TRBV7-9; clone_size: -; j_call: TRBJ2-1; d_call: TRBD1; cdr3_nt: TGTGCCAGCAGCTGGACAGGGTATGAGCAGTTCTTC; cdr3_aa: CASSWTGYEQFF
v_call: TRBV11-2; clone_size: -; j_call: TRBJ2-5; d_call: TRBD2; cdr3_nt: TGTGCCAGCAGCTTAGTTCGGGGGGAGCAGACCCAGTACTTC; cdr3_aa: CASSLVRGEQTQYF
v_call: TRBV2; clone_size: once; j_call: TRBJ1-2; d_call: -; cdr3_nt: TGTGCCAGCAGTGGACAGATGCTGGGCTATGGCTACACCTTC; cdr3_aa: CASSGQMLGYGYTF
v_call: TRBV6-5; clone_size: many; j_call: TRBJ2-5; d_call: TRBD2; cdr3_nt: TGTGCCAGCAGGGTCCTCCTAGCGGGATCAGAGACCCAGTACTTC; cdr3_aa: CASRVLLAGSETQYF
v_call: TRBV4-3; clone_size: few; j_call: TRBJ1-2; d_call: -; cdr3_nt: TGCGCCAGCAGCCAAGTTCGGGGGTATGGCTACACCTTC; cdr3_aa: CASSQVRGYGYTF
v_call: TRBV4-1; clone_size: -; j_call: TRBJ1-5; d_call: -; cdr3_nt: TGCGCCAGCAGCCGGACTGGACAGTCGGGCAATCAGCCCCAGCATTTT; cdr3_aa: CASSRTGQSGNQPQHF
v_call: TRBV2; clone_size: -; j_call: TRBJ1-1; d_call: -; cdr3_nt: TGTGCCAGCAGTGAAGCGTCCCACAGCAAAGCTTTCTTT; cdr3_aa: CASSEASHSKAFF